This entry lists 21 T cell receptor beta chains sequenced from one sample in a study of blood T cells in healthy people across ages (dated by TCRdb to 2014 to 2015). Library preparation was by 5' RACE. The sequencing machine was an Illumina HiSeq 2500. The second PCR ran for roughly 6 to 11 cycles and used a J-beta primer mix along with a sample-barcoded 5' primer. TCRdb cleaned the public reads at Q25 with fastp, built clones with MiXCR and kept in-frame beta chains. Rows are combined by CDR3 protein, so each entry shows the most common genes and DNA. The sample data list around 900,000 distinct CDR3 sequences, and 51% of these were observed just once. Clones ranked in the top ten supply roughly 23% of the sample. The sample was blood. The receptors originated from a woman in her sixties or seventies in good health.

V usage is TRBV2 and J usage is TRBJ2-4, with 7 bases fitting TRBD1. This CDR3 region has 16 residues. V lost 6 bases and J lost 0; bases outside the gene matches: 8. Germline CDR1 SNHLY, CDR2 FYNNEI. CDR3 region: CASRGQTKIAKNIQYF. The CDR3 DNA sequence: TGTGCCAGCAGGGGACAGACCAAAATAGCCAAAAACATTCAGTACTTC.

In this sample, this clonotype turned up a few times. The CDR3 DNA is TGTGCCAGCAGCGAAAACAGGGCCCTTTATCGGGAGAGTGAGACCCAGTACTTC. This encodes CASSENRALYRESETQYF. J is TRBJ2-5 and V is TRBV7-9, with D perhaps assigned TRBD1 or TRBD2 (6 bases each). Trimming removed 5 bases from V and 5 bases from J, with 27 bases in between. The CDR3 covers 18 residues. Germline lookup yields CDR1 SEHNR and CDR2 FQNEAQ (reference sequence).

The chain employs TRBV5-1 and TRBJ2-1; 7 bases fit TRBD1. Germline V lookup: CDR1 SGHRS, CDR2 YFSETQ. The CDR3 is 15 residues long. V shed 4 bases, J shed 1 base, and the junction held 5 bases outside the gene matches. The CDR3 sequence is CASSRQGLSYNEQFF. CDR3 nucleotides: TGCGCCAGCAGCCGACAGGGTCTATCCTACAATGAGCAGTTCTTC.

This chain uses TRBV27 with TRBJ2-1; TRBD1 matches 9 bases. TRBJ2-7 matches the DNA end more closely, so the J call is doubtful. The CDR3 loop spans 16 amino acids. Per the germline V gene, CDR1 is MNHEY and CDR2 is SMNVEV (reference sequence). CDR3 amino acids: CASSPITGGPNNEQYF. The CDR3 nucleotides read TGTGCCAGCAGCCCTATTACAGGGGGCCCTAACAATGAGCAGTACTTC.

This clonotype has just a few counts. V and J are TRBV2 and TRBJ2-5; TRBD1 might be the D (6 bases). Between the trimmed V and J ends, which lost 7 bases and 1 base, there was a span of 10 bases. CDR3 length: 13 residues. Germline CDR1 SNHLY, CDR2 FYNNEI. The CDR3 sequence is CASKTGPQETQYF. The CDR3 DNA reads TGTGCCAGCAAGACAGGACCCCAAGAGACCCAGTACTTC.

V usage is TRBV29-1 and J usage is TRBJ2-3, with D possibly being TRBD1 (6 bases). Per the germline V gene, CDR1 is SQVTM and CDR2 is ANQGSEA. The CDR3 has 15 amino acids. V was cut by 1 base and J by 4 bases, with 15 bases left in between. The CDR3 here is CSVEGRTARADTQYF. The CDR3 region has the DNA TGCAGCGTTGAAGGTAGGACAGCGCGGGCAGATACGCAGTATTTT.

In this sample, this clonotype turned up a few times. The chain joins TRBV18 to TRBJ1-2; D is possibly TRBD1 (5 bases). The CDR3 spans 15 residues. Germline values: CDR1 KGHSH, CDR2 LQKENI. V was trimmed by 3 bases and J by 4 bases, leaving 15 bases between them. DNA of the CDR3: TGTGCCAGCTCACCGCCGGGACGCGTCACCTATGGCTACACCTTC. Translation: CASSPPGRVTYGYTF.

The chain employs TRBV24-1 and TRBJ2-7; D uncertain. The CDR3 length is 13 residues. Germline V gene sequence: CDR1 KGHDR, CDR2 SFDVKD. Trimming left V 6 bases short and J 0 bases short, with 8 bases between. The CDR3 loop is CATSRSGSYEQYF. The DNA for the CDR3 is TGTGCCACCAGTCGTTCAGGCTCCTACGAGCAGTACTTC.

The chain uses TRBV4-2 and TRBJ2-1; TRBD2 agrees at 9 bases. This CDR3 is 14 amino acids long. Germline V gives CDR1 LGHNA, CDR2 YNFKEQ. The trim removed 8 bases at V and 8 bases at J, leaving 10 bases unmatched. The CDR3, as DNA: TGTGCCAGCGCCCGGACTAGCGATGTAGATGAGCAGTTCTTC. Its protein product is CASARTSDVDEQFF.

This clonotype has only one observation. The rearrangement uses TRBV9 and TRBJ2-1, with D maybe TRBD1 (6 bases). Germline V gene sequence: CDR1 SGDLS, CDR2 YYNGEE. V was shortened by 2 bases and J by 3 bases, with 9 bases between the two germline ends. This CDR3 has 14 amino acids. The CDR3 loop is CASSVGGHYNEQFF. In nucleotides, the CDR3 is TGTGCCAGCAGCGTTGGGGGACACTACAATGAGCAGTTCTTC.

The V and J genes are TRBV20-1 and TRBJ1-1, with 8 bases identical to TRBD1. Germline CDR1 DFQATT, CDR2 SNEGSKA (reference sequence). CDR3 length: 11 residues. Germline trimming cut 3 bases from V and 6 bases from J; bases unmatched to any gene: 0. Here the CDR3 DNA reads TGCAGTGCTAGGGACAGGGCTGAAGCTTTCTTT. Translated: CSARDRAEAFF.

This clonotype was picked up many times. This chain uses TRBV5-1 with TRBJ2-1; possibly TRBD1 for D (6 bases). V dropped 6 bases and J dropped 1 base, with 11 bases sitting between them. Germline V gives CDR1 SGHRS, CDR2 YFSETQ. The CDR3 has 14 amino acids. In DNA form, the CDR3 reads TGCGCCAGCAACAGGGTAGGGTCCTACAATGAGCAGTTCTTC. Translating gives CASNRVGSYNEQFF.

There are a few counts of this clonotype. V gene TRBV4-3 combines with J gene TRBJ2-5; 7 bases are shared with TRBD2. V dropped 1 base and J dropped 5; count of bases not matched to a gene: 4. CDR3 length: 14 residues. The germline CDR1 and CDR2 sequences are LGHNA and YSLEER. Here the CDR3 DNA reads TGCGCCAGCAGCCAAGGGGAGGGGTACGAGACCCAGTACTTC. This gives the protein CASSQGEGYETQYF.

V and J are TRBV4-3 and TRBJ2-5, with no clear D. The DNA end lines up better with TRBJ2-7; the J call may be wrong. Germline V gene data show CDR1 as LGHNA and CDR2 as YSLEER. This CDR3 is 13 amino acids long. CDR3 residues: CASSQRPPSEQYF. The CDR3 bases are TGCGCCAGCAGCCAGCGCCCGCCCAGCGAGCAGTACTTC.

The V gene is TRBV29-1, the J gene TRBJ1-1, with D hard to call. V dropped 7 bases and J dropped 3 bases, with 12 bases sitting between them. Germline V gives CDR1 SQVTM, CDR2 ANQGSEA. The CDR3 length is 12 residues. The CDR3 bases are TGCAGCGCAGTGGCGGGGTACACTGAAGCTTTCTTT. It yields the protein CSAVAGYTEAFF.

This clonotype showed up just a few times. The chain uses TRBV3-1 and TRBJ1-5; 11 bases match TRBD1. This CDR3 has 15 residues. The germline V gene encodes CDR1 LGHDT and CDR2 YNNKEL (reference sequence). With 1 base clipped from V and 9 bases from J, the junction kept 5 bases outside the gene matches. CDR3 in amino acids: CASSQGRTGGLPQHF. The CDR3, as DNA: TGTGCCAGCAGCCAAGGGAGGACAGGGGGCTTGCCCCAGCATTTT.

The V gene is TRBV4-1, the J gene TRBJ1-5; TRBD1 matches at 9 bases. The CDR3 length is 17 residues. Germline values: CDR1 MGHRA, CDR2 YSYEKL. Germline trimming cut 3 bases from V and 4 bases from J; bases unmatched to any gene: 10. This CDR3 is CASSQSGGTGLNQPQHF. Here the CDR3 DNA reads TGCGCCAGCAGCCAGTCCGGCGGGACAGGGCTGAATCAGCCCCAGCATTTT.

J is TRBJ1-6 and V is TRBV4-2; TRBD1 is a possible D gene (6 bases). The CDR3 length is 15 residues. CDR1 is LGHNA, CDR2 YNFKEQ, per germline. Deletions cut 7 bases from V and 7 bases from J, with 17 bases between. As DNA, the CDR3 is TGTGCCAGCAAATTCTACCGGGACACAAATTCACCCCTCCACTTT. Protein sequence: CASKFYRDTNSPLHF.

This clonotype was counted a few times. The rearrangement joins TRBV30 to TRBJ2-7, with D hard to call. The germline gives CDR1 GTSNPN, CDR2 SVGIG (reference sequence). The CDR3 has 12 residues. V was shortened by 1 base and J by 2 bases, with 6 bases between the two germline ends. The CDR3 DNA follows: TGTGCCTGGAGTGAAACCCCCTACGAGCAGTACTTC. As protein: CAWSETPYEQYF.

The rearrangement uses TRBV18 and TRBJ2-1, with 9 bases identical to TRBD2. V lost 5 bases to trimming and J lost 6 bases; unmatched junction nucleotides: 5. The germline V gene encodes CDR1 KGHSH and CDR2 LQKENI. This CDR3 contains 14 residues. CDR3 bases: TGTGCCAGCTCAACCACGCGGGAGGGCAATGAGCAGTTCTTC. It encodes CASSTTREGNEQFF.

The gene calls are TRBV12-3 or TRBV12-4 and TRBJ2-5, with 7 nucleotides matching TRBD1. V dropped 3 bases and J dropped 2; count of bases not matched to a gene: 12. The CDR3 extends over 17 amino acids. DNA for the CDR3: TGTGCCAGCAGTTTTATCGGCAGGGGGAATAGGCAAGAGACCCAGTACTTC. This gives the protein CASSFIGRGNRQETQYF.